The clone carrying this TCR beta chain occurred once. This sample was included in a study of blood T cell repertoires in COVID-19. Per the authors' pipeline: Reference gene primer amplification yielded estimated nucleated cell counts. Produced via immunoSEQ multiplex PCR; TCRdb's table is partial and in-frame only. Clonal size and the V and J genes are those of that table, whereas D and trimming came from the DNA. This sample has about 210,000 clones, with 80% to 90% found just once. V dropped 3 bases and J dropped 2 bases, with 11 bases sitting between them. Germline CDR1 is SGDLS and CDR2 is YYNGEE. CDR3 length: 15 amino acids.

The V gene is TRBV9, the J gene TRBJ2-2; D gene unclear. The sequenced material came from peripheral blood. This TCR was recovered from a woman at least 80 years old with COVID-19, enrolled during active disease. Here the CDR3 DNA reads TGTGCCAGCAGCGCTATCTTACTTAACACCGGGGAGCTGTTTTTT. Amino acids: CASSAILLNTGELFF.